A single sample gave rise to the 24 T cell receptor beta chains below, sequenced in a study of identical twins' blood T cells. TCRdb redid the calling of the 5' RACE reads with MiXCR, one entry per CDR3 protein. The repertoire holds 350,000 to 400,000 distinct CDR3 sequences, with roughly 30% as singletons. Source material: PBMCs. The source is a woman aged 18-49 years in good health.

CDR3 nucleotides: TGTGCCAGCAGAAGCCTGGACAGGGTCTATGGCTACACCTTC. Its protein product is CASRSLDRVYGYTF. The chain recombines TRBV27 with TRBJ1-2, with 8 bases aligning to TRBD1. The CDR3 sequence is 14 residues long. Losses at the gene ends were 6 bases for V and 4 bases for J; bases not matched to a gene: 7. CDR1 MNHEY and CDR2 SMNVEV come from the germline V gene (reference sequence).

This chain connects TRBV3-1 to TRBJ2-7, with 11 bases matching TRBD2. V gave up 3 bases and J gave up 6 bases; unmatched junction bases: 7. Germline values: CDR1 LGHDT, CDR2 YNNKEL (reference sequence). The CDR3 extends over 15 amino acids. CDR3 residues: CASSHSGRDAFEQYF. In DNA form, the CDR3 reads TGTGCCAGCAGCCATAGCGGGAGGGACGCTTTCGAGCAGTACTTC.

Here the CDR3 reads CASSPLFRGHPEAFF. The CDR3 nucleotides read TGTGCCAGCAGCCCCTTATTCAGGGGGCACCCTGAAGCTTTCTTT. V gene TRBV11-2 combines with J gene TRBJ1-1; 8 bases fit TRBD1. V shed 5 bases and J 6 bases; nucleotides not matched to a gene: 11. Germline CDR1 reads SGHAT; CDR2 reads FQNNGV. The CDR3 loop spans 15 amino acids.

This clonotype was seen a handful of times. In DNA form, the CDR3 reads TGTGCCAGCAGCGCGGAAACAGGGCCCTTCTATGGCTACACCTTC. Residues: CASSAETGPFYGYTF. This sequence joins TRBV9 and TRBJ1-2; D is perhaps TRBD1 (6 bases). Germline CDR1 and CDR2: SGDLS and YYNGEE. CDR3 size: 15 residues. V lost 3 bases, J lost 4 bases, and 16 bases lay in between.

The V and J genes are TRBV11-2 and TRBJ2-7; D ambiguous. Between the trimmed V and J ends, which lost 1 base and 1 base, there was a span of 8 bases. This CDR3 comprises 14 residues. Germline CDR1 is SGHAT and CDR2 is FQNNGV. The CDR3 sequence is CASSLGAPSYEQYF. For the CDR3, the DNA is TGTGCCAGCAGCTTAGGCGCCCCATCCTACGAGCAGTACTTC.

This rearrangement joins TRBV7-9 to TRBJ1-1, with D perhaps matching TRBD1 (6 bases). The germline CDR1 and CDR2 sequences are SEHNR and FQNEAQ (reference sequence). V lost 2 bases to trimming and J lost 5 bases, with 15 bases between them. The CDR3 sequence is 15 residues long. CDR3 residues: CASSLMDSRWTEAFF. The CDR3 nucleotides read TGTGCCAGCAGCTTAATGGACAGTCGTTGGACTGAAGCTTTCTTT.

This clonotype was recorded a few times. The chain has TRBV12-3 or TRBV12-4 and TRBJ2-1; possibly TRBD2 for D (5 bases). Between the trimmed V and J ends, which lost 3 bases and 4 bases, there was a span of 10 bases. The CDR3 contains 14 residues. The CDR3 bases are TGTGCCAGCAGTTTGTTACTAGGGTACAATGAGCAGTTCTTC. Protein: CASSLLLGYNEQFF.

Details on this clonotype: One junction end does not reproduce the germline sequence, and a read error may be involved. This chain connects TRBV6-5 to TRBJ2-7, with D possibly TRBD1 on 6 matching bases. This CDR3 contains 13 residues. The germline CDR1 and CDR2 sequences are MNHEY and SVGAGI. Here the CDR3 reads CTSSYHRAWEQYF. For the CDR3, the DNA is TGTACCAGCAGTTACCACAGGGCTTGGGAGCAGTACTTC.

On this clonotype itself: Given a much more abundant clone one base away, this may be a read error. The chain joins TRBV6-2 or TRBV6-3 to TRBJ1-1; D is uncertain. The V end was cut by 0 bases, the J end by 10 bases, with 12 bases between. The V gene's germline CDR1 is MNHEY and CDR2 SVGEGT. The CDR3 extends over 13 amino acids. The CDR3: CASSYSILGGAFF. The CDR3 DNA sequence: TGTGCCAGCAGTTACTCGATTCTGGGAGGAGCTTTCTTT.

The chain uses TRBV29-1 and TRBJ2-3; 9 nucleotides align to TRBD2. J lost 1 base, V lost 7 bases, and 9 bases had no gene match. Germline V gives CDR1 SQVTM, CDR2 ANQGSEA. The CDR3 has 15 amino acids. The CDR3 DNA reads as TGCAGCGCCCTAGGACTAGCGAGTGGCACAGATACGCAGTATTTT. It specifies CSALGLASGTDTQYF.

Details on this clonotype: The junction departs from germline at one end; a sequencing error may be responsible. The chain links TRBV11-2 to TRBJ2-3; 8 nucleotides line up with TRBD2. Germline CDR1 and CDR2: SGHAT and FQNNGV. There are 13 residues in the CDR3. In DNA form, the CDR3 reads TGCGCCAGCACCTACGGGAGGGGAGATACGCAGTATTTT. This translates into CASTYGRGDTQYF. Supplemented by reference TRBV11-2 and TRBJ2-3, the full variable domain reads EAGVAQSPRYKIIEKRQSVAFWCNPISGHATLYWYQQILGQGPKLLIQFQNNGVVDDSQLPKDRFSAERLKGVDSTLKIQPAKLEDSAVYLCASTYGRGDTQYFGPGTRLTVL.

This clonotype appeared a few times. The chain combines TRBV5-1 with TRBJ2-4; 8 bases are a match to TRBD1. The V gene end was trimmed by 7 bases and the J gene end by 8 bases; junction bases not matched to a gene: 5. The CDR3 runs to 12 residues. CDR1 and CDR2 (germline): SGHRS, YFSETQ. CDR3 protein: CASSRQGHIQYF. CDR3 nucleotides: TGCGCCAGCTCTAGACAGGGGCACATTCAGTACTTC.

This clonotype was counted a few times. For the CDR3, the DNA is TGTGCCAGCTCACCACCGGCTAGTTGGGAGACCCAGTACTTC. This sequence encodes CASSPPASWETQYF. This chain uses TRBV18 with TRBJ2-5; D call uncertain. Germline V CDR1 and CDR2: KGHSH, LQKENI. The CDR3 consists of 14 residues. Trimming removed 0 bases at V and 5 bases at J, with 10 bases between.

This chain uses TRBV28 with TRBJ1-1; no clear D. Germline CDR1 MDHEN, CDR2 SYDVKM. The CDR3 totals 11 residues. V was cut by 7 bases and J by 6 bases, with 9 bases left in between. CDR3 coding DNA: TGTGCCAGCAACCGACGGTCTGAAGCTTTCTTT. Amino acid sequence: CASNRRSEAFF.

A word on this clonotype: Just one base apart from a much larger clone, this may be a read error. The CDR3 protein is CAGRTDNTGELFF. CDR3 nucleotides: TGTGCCGGCCGGACAGATAACACCGGGGAGCTGTTTTTT. The chain links TRBV2 to TRBJ2-2, with a possible D match to TRBD1 (6 bases). V lost 11 bases and J 2 bases, leaving 12 bases between the germline ends. The CDR3 contains 13 residues. Germline loops: CDR1 SNHLY, CDR2 FYNNEI.

This CDR3 reads CASSGLGRNTIYF. The CDR3 bases are TGTGCCAGCAGTGGACTAGGGAGAAACACCATATATTTT. The chain employs TRBV6-5 and TRBJ1-3; the D is unclear. This CDR3 spans 13 amino acids. The germline V gene encodes CDR1 MNHEY and CDR2 SVGAGI. V lost 5 bases and J 5 bases, leaving 10 bases between the germline ends.

This clonotype has at least ten counts. The chain couples TRBV20-1 to TRBJ2-3; TRBD2 aligns across 10 bases. The germline V gene encodes CDR1 DFQATT and CDR2 SNEGSKA (reference sequence). With V trimmed by 0 bases and J by 8 bases, 5 bases remained unmatched. This CDR3 has 14 amino acids. The CDR3 loop reads CSARELAGGVTQYF. The CDR3, as DNA: TGCAGTGCTAGAGAGTTAGCGGGAGGTGTTACGCAGTATTTT.

The chain joins TRBV27 to TRBJ2-7, with D uncertain. CDR3 length: 13 residues. V lost 3 bases, J lost 7 bases, and 13 bases lay in between. Germline V gene sequence: CDR1 MNHEY, CDR2 SMNVEV (reference sequence). CDR3 residues: CASSLSRSTEQYF. CDR3 sequence (DNA): TGTGCCAGCAGTTTGTCTCGGTCCACTGAGCAGTACTTC.

This clonotype was seen only a few times. The CDR3 region has the DNA TGTGCCAGCAGCGTGGGACATACGAACACCGGGGAGCTGTTTTTT. It specifies CASSVGHTNTGELFF. This chain connects TRBV9 to TRBJ2-2, with a weak D call TRBD1 (6 bases). The CDR3 sequence is 15 residues long. The ends were cut back, 2 bases at V and 0 bases at J, with 8 bases in the middle. Germline CDR1 SGDLS, CDR2 YYNGEE.

This chain connects TRBV7-9 to TRBJ1-1, with D unresolved. CDR1 SEHNR and CDR2 FQNEAQ come from the germline V gene (reference sequence). The CDR3 has 16 amino acids. Trimming stripped 0 bases from V and 2 bases from J, with 13 bases between. For the CDR3, the DNA is TGTGCCAGCAGCTTAGCCGGGAACCAATTTAACACTGAAGCTTTCTTT. It is translated as CASSLAGNQFNTEAFF.

V usage is TRBV5-1 and J usage is TRBJ1-1, with D possibly TRBD1 on 5 matching bases. CDR1 is SGHRS and CDR2 is YFSETQ in the germline V gene. Trimming cost V 3 bases and J 11 bases, with 14 bases left between them. The CDR3 loop spans 12 amino acids. CDR3 DNA: TGCGCCAGCAGCTCAGCGGGGCGGTCGGCTTTCTTT. Translation gives CASSSAGRSAFF.

This chain joins TRBV24-1 and TRBJ2-3; TRBD1 aligns across 7 bases. The CDR3 is made up of 13 amino acids. Germline CDR1 reads KGHDR; CDR2 reads SFDVKD. Trimming at V came to 7 bases and at J to 6 bases, leaving 6 bases not matched to a gene. The CDR3 is CATSRDSGDTQYF. In DNA form, the CDR3 reads TGTGCCACCAGCCGGGACAGTGGGGATACGCAGTATTTT.

This clonotype was found a few times. A much bigger clone sits one base away, suggesting this may be a read error. The rearrangement uses TRBV6-1 and TRBJ1-1; D call uncertain. Germline CDR1 and CDR2: MNHNS and SASEGT. V was shortened by 7 bases and J by 1 base, with 7 bases between the two germline ends. The length of the CDR3 is 12 residues. DNA for the CDR3: TGTGCCAGCACCCCAAGGAACACTGAAGCTTTCTTT. The encoded protein is CASTPRNTEAFF.

At least ten counts were recorded for this clonotype. The chain combines TRBV19 with TRBJ2-3, with TRBD2 identical over 13 bases. This CDR3 spans 14 amino acids. Germline trimming cut 8 bases from V and 4 bases from J; bases unmatched to any gene: 3. CDR1 is LNHDA and CDR2 is SQIVND in the germline V gene (reference sequence). This CDR3 is CASRTSGRPDTQYF. In DNA form, the CDR3 reads TGTGCCAGTCGGACTAGCGGGAGACCAGATACGCAGTATTTT.